This T cell receptor beta chain stems from a study of tissue T cells after allogeneic stem cell transplantation. Study-wide results and limits: Within patients, tissue anatomy strongly shaped TCR repertoire composition. The patient cohort was small and clinically heterogeneous, with limited sampling depth. Shared clones across patients were few; motif clustering revealed tissue-specific shared signatures.

Germline V gene sequence: CDR1 NNHNN, CDR2 SYGAGS (reference sequence). V shed 3 bases, J shed 0 bases, and the junction held 5 bases outside the gene matches. This CDR3 has 15 residues. About this clone itself: Its antigen is not known. Gene names follow the mouse nomenclature. The read gets to within 1 residue of the CDR3 end, and the germline J gene fills in the rest.

The time point is: mouse harvest day 7 after allogeneic transplant. Tail vein injection delivered 10^7 T-cell-depleted bone marrow cells and 10^6 splenic CD5+ T cells. Mice had MHC-mismatched B6 into BALB/c GVHD, sampled day 7 or 14. The method was immunoSEQ multiplex PCR; TCRdb's version includes in-frame clones alone and lacks a portion of them. This sample yields about 9,500 clones, of which roughly half are seen a single time; roughly 7.1% belongs to the top ten. This chain connects TRBV13-2 to TRBJ1-1; 7 positions match TRBD1. The clonotype originates from a female BALB/c mouse given C57BL/6 T cells with graft-versus-host disease after an allogeneic hematopoietic cell transplant. The sample taken for sequencing was gut tissue. CDR3 sequence reads: CASGGVTGKNTEVFF. The DNA read from the CDR3 is TGTGCCAGCGGTGGAGTGACAGGGAAGAACACAGAAGTCTTC.